Listed below are T cell receptor beta chains from one sample, sequenced in a study of beta chain features in type 1 diabetes. TCRdb's copy holds only in-frame clones and misses some; the assay was immunoSEQ multiplex PCR. The sample lists about 240,000 clones; about 15% were seen once. Sequenced input: naive CD4+ T cells from blood. All receptors derive from a man between 25 and 39 years old with type 1 diabetes. Both conserved end residues are part of each CDR3. A D gene is named only where the DNA matches it firmly. Size is stated for part of the rows, as once, few or many counts, or as a class when the clone is expanded.

TRBV9	NA	NA	TRBJ1-5	CASSVVVQPQHF	TGTGCCAGCAGCGTAGTAGTTCAGCCCCAGCATTTT
TRBV7-2	TRBD2	few	TRBJ2-2	CASSYLRYSGSLRSGELFF	TGTGCCAGCAGCTACCTACGGTACAGCGGGAGTCTACGGAGCGGGGAGCTGTTTTTT
TRBV6-1	NA	few	TRBJ2-5	CASSVSETQYF	TGTGCCAGCAGTGTATCGGAGACCCAGTACTTC
TRBV4-1	NA	few	TRBJ1-1	CASSHPREGVQGEAFF	TGCGCCAGCAGCCATCCGAGGGAGGGGGTTCAGGGTGAAGCTTTCTTT
TRBV5-4	TRBD1	NA	TRBJ2-7	CASSVKTGSGEQYF	TGTGCCAGCAGCGTAAAGACAGGGTCGGGGGAGCAGTACTTC
TRBV5-4	NA	few	TRBJ2-7	CASRGPDYEQYF	TGTGCCAGCAGGGGGCCGGACTACGAGCAGTACTTC
TRBV5-1	NA	NA	TRBJ2-1	CASSLGGGSYNEQFF	TGCGCCAGCAGCTTGGGAGGGGGTTCCTACAATGAGCAGTTCTTC
TRBV30	NA	NA	TRBJ1-2	CAWSGKTGVNYGYTF	TGTGCCTGGAGTGGGAAGACGGGGGTAAACTATGGCTACACCTTC
TRBV6-6	TRBD1	few	TRBJ2-5	CASSRDRDQETQYF	TGTGCCAGCAGTCGCGACAGGGACCAAGAGACCCAGTACTTC
TRBV6-1	NA	NA	TRBJ1-1	CASRDTGTMNTEAFF	TGTGCCAGCAGAGACACAGGGACCATGAACACTGAAGCTTTCTTT
TRBV7-9	NA	NA	TRBJ2-5	CASSTPGIGETQYF	TGTGCCAGCAGCACACCAGGGATCGGGGAGACCCAGTACTTC
TRBV5-4	TRBD2	NA	TRBJ2-5	CASSLPGGSVETQYF	TGTGCCAGCAGCTTGCCCGGCGGGAGTGTAGAGACCCAGTACTTC
TRBV7-2	TRBD2	NA	TRBJ2-1	CASSLEAGGSYNEQFF	TGTGCCAGCAGCTTAGAGGCGGGAGGCTCCTACAATGAGCAGTTCTTC
TRBV5-8	TRBD2	NA	TRBJ2-1	CASSETGLAGEVQFF	TGTGCCAGCAGCGAAACGGGACTAGCGGGAGAGGTGCAGTTCTTC
TRBV29-1	TRBD2	NA	TRBJ2-5	CSVELTSGGETQYF	TGCAGCGTTGAATTAACTAGCGGAGGGGAGACCCAGTACTTC
TRBV5-1	TRBD1	NA	TRBJ2-1	CASSLGQGLRNEQFF	TGCGCCAGCAGCTTGGGACAGGGGTTGCGCAATGAGCAGTTCTTC
TRBV9	TRBD2	NA	TRBJ2-3	CASSSSGTSGDTQYF	TGTGCCAGCAGCTCCTCCGGGACTAGCGGCGATACGCAGTATTTT
TRBV29-1	NA	NA	TRBJ2-5	CSVEDRGGEYF	TGCAGCGTTGAAGATCGGGGCGGGGAGTACTTC
TRBV5-6	TRBD2	NA	TRBJ2-3	CASSPLAGDTDTQYF	TGTGCCAGCAGCCCGCTAGCGGGAGACACAGATACGCAGTATTTT
TRBV7-2	NA	few	TRBJ1-4	CASSLGDINEKLFF	TGTGCCAGCAGCCTGGGGGACATCAATGAAAAACTGTTTTTT
TRBV29-1	NA	NA	TRBJ2-7	CSVVFRSSYEQYF	TGCAGCGTTGTATTCCGGTCCTCCTACGAGCAGTACTTC
TRBV9	NA	few	TRBJ1-5	CASSADSISNQPQHF	TGTGCCAGCAGCGCGGACAGCATTAGCAATCAGCCCCAGCATTTT
TRBV5-1	NA	few	TRBJ2-5	CASSFTREETQYF	TGCGCCAGCAGCTTCACGAGGGAAGAGACCCAGTACTTC
TRBV4-2	TRBD2	NA	TRBJ2-1	CASSPVVAGWGHNEQFF	TGTGCCAGCAGCCCCGTGGTAGCGGGGTGGGGCCACAATGAGCAGTTCTTC
TRBV9	TRBD2	NA	TRBJ2-3	CASSLDRGGASDTQYF	TGTGCCAGCAGCCTAGATCGCGGGGGGGCATCAGATACGCAGTATTTT
TRBV10-3	NA	once	TRBJ2-3	CAISESRDTDTQYF	TGTGCCATCAGTGAGTCGAGGGACACAGATACGCAGTATTTT
TRBV6-5	NA	few	TRBJ2-7	CASSSGEQTYEQYF	TGTGCCAGCAGTTCCGGGGAGCAAACGTACGAGCAGTACTTC
TRBV15	TRBD2	NA	TRBJ2-3	CATSRAPGLAQSTDTQYF	TGTGCCACCAGCAGAGCCCCGGGACTAGCGCAAAGCACAGATACGCAGTATTTT